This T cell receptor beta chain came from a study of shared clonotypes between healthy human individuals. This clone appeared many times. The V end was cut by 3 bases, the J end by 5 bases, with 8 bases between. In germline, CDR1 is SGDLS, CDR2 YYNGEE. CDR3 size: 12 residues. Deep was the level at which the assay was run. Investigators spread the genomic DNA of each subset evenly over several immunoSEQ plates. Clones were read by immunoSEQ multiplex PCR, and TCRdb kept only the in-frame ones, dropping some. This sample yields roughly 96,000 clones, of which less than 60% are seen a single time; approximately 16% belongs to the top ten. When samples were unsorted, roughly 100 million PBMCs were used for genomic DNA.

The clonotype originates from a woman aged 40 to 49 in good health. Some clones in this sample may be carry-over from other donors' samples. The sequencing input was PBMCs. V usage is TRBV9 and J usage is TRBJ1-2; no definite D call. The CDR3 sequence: CASSETDYGYTF. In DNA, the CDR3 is TGTGCCAGCAGCGAGACTGATTATGGCTACACCTTC.